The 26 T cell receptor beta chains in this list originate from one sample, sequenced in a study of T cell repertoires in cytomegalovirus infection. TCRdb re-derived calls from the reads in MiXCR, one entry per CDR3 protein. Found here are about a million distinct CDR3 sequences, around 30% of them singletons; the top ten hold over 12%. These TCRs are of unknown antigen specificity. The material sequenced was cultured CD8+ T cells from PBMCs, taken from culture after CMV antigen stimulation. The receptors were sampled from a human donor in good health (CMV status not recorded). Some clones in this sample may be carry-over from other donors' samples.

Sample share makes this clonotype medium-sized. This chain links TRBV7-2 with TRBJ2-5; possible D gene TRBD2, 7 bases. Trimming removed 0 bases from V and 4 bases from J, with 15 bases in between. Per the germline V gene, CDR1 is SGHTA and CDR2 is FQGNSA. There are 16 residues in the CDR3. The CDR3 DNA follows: TGTGCCAGCAGCTTAGCGAGGGGGGGGCCGGGAGAGACCCAGTACTTC. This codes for CASSLARGGPGETQYF.

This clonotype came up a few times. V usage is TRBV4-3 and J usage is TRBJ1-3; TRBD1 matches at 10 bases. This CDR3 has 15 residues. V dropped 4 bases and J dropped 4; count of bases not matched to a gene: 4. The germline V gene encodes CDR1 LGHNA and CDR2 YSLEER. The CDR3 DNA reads TGCGCCAGCAGCCCGGGACAGGGGAGAGGAAACACCATATATTTT. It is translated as CASSPGQGRGNTIYF.

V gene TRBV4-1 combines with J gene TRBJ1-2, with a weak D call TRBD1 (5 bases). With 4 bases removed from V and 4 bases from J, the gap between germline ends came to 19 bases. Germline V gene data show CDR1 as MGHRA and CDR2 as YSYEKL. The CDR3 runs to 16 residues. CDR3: CASSRGELDLGYGYTF. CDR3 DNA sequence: TGCGCCAGCAGCCGAGGGGAATTAGATCTTGGCTATGGCTACACCTTC.

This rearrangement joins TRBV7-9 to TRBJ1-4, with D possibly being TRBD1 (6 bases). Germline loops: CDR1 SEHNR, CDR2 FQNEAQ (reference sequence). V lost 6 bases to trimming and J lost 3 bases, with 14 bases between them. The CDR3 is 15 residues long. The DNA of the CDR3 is TGTGCCAGCAGACTAAGGGGGGCGTCTAATGAAAAACTGTTTTTT. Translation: CASRLRGASNEKLFF.

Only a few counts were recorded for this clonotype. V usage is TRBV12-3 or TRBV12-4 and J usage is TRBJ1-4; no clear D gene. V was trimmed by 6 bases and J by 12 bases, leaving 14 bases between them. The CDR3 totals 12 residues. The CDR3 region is CASSLTAIELFF. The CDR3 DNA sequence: TGTGCCAGCAGCCTGACCGCCATAGAACTGTTTTTT.

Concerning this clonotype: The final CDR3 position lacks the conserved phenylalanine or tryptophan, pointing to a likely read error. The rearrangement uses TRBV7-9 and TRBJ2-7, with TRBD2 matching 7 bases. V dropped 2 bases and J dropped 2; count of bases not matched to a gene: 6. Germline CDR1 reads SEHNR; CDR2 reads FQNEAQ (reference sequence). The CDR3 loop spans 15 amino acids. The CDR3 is CASSLIQGGTYEQYD. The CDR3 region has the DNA TGTGCCAGCAGCTTAATCCAGGGAGGGACCTACGAGCAGTACGAC.

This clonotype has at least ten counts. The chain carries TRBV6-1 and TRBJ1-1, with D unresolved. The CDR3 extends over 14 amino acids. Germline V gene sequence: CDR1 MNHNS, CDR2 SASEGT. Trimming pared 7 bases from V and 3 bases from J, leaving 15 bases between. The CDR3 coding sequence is TGTGCCAGCACCTACGGGAAAGGGTACACTGAAGCTTTCTTT. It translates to CASTYGKGYTEAFF.

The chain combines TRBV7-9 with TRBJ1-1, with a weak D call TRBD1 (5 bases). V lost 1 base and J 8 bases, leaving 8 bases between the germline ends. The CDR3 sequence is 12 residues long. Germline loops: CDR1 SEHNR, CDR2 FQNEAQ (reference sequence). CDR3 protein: CASSLGRDEAFF. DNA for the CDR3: TGTGCCAGCAGCTTAGGTAGGGACGAAGCTTTCTTT.

The CDR3 DNA reads as TGCGCCAGCAGCCCGGGACAGGGAGAGGGCGGCTACACCTTC. Translation gives CASSPGQGEGGYTF. The rearrangement uses TRBV5-1 and TRBJ1-2, with 9 positions matching TRBD1. J lost 8 bases, V lost 4 bases, and 9 bases had no gene match. The germline gives CDR1 SGHRS, CDR2 YFSETQ. The CDR3 sequence is 14 residues long.

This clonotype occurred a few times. The CDR3 reads CASSIGTGINYGYTF. The DNA for the CDR3 is TGTGCCAGTAGTATAGGAACAGGGATTAACTATGGCTACACCTTC. The gene calls are TRBV19 and TRBJ1-2; D possibly corresponds to TRBD1 (6 bases). Trimming removed 1 base from V and 1 base from J, with 10 bases in between. There are 15 residues in the CDR3. Germline V lookup: CDR1 LNHDA, CDR2 SQIVND (reference sequence).

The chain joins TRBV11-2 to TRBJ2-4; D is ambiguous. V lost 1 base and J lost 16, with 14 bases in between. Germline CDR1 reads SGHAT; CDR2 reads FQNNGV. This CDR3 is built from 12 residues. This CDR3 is CASSLGVRGLYF. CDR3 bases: TGTGCCAGCAGCTTAGGAGTAAGAGGTCTCTACTTC.

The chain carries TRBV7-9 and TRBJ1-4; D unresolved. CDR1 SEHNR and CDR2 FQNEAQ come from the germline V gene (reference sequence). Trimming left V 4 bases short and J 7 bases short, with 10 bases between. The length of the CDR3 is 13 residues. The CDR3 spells CASSSWLVEKLFF. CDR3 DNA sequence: TGTGCCAGCAGCTCCTGGCTGGTTGAAAAACTGTTTTTT.

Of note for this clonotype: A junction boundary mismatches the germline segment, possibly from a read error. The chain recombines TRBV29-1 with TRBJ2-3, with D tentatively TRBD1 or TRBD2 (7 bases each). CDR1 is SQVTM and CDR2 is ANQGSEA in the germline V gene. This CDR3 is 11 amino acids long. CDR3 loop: CSVGGTDMQYF. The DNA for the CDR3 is TGCAGCGTGGGGGGGACAGATATGCAGTATTTT.

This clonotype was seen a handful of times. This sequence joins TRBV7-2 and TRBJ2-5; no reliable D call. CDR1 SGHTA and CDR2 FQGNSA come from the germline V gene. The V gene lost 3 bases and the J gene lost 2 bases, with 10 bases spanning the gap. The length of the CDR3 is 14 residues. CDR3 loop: CASSFSGLQETQYF. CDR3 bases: TGTGCCAGCAGCTTTAGTGGTCTACAAGAGACCCAGTACTTC.

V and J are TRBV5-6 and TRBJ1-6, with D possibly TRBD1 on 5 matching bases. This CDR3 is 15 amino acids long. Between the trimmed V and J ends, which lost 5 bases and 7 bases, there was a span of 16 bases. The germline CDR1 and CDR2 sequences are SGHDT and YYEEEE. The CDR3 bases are TGTGCCAGCAGTCCTTCGCAGGGAGGAAATTCACCCCTCCACTTT. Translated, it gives CASSPSQGGNSPLHF.

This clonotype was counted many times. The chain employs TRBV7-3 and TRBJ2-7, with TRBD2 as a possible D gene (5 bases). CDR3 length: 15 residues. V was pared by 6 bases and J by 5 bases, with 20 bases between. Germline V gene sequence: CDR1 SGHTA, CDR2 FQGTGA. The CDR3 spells CASRLTRKPGNEQYV. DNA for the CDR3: TGTGCCAGCAGACTTACCCGAAAACCGGGGAACGAGCAGTACGTC.

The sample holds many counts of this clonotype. CDR3 sequence reads: CASSLQSGDRGNQPQHF. The CDR3 DNA is TGTGCCAGCAGCTTACAGTCGGGCGATAGAGGCAATCAGCCCCAGCATTTT. The chain is built from TRBV7-8 and TRBJ1-5, with D unresolved. Looked up from germline, CDR1 is SGHVS and CDR2 is FQNEAQ. V was cut by 2 bases and J by 2 bases, with 16 bases left in between. The CDR3 has 17 amino acids.

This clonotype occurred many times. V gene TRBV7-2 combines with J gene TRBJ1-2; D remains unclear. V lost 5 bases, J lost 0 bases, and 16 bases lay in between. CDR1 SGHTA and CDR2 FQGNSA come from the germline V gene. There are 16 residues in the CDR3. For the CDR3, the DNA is TGTGCCAGCAGCCCATGGTCCGGGAACCCTAACTATGGCTACACCTTC. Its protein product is CASSPWSGNPNYGYTF.

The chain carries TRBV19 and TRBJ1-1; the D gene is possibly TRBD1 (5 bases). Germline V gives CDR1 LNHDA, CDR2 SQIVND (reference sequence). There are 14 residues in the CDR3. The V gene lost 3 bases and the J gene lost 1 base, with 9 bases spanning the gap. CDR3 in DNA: TGTGCCAGTAGTATTTTCGGGGGGAACACTGAAGCTTTCTTT. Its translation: CASSIFGGNTEAFF.

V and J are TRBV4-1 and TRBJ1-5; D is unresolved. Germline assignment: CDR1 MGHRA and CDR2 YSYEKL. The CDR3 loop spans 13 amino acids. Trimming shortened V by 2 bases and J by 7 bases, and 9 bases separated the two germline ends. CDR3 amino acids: CASSQNIEQPQHF. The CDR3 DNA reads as TGCGCCAGCAGCCAAAATATCGAACAGCCCCAGCATTTT.

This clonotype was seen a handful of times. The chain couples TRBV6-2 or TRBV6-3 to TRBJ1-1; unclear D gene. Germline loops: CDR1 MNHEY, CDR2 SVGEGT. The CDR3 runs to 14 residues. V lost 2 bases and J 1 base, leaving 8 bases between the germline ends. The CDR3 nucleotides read TGTGCCAGCAGTTACGTCGCGGCGAACACTGAAGCTTTCTTT. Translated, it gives CASSYVAANTEAFF.

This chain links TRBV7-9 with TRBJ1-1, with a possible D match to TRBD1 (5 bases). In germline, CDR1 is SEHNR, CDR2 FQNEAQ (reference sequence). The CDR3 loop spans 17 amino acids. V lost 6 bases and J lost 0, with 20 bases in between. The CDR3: CASSDMGEGVMNTEAFF. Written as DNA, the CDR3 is TGTGCCAGCAGTGACATGGGGGAAGGGGTAATGAACACTGAAGCTTTCTTT.

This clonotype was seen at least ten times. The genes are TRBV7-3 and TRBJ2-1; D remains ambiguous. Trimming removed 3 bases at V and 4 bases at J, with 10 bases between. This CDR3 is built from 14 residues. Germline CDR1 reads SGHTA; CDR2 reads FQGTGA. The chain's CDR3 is CASSFYPLYNEQFF. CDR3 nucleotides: TGTGCCAGCAGCTTTTATCCCCTATACAATGAGCAGTTCTTC.

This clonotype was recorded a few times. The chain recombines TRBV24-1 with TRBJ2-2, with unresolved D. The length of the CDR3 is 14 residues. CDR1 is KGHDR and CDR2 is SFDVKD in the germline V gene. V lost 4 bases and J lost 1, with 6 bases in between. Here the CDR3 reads CATSENLNTGELFF. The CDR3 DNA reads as TGTGCCACCAGTGAGAATCTGAACACCGGGGAGCTGTTTTTT.

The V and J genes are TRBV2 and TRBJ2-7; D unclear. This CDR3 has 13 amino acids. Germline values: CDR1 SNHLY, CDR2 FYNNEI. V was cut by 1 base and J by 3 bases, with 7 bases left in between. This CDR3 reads CASSEVRIYEQYV. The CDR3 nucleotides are TGTGCCAGCAGTGAAGTACGGATCTACGAGCAGTACGTC.

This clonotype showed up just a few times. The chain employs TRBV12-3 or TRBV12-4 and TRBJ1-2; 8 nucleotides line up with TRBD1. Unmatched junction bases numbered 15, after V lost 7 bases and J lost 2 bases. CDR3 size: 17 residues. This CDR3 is CASTFGVGDRTNYGYTF. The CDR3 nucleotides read TGTGCCAGCACCTTCGGGGTCGGGGACAGGACAAACTATGGCTACACCTTC.